These T cell receptor beta chains were read from a single sample in a study of CD8 T cells in Susac syndrome. TCRdb fed the immunoSEQ multiplex PCR reads into MiXCR, producing one record per CDR3 protein. The profile shows 200,000 to 250,000 distinct CDR3 sequences, more than 85% of them singletons. Sequenced material: CD8+ T cells from PBMCs. These receptors all come from a human donor with multiple sclerosis. Each CDR3 is given with its conserved first and last residue. D genes are given only for firm matches. Size is stated for part of the rows, as once, few or many counts, or as a class when the clone is expanded.

j_call d_call clone_size v_call cdr3_aa cdr3_nt
TRBJ2-1 NA NA TRBV4-2 CASSQEAAAPEQFF TGTGCCAGCAGCCAAGAAGCTGCAGCCCCGGAGCAGTTCTTC
TRBJ2-2 NA NA TRBV7-6 CASSLGPGGGSGELFF TGTGCCAGCAGCTTAGGGCCCGGGGGCGGCTCCGGGGAGCTGTTTTTT
TRBJ2-7 TRBD2 NA TRBV20-1 CSARSLRGALYEQYF TGCAGTGCTAGGTCCCTGCGGGGGGCACTCTACGAGCAGTACTTC
TRBJ1-1 NA once TRBV7-6 CASSPMGAAEAFF TGTGCCAGCAGCCCAATGGGGGCGGCTGAAGCTTTCTTT
TRBJ1-5 TRBD1 NA TRBV2 CASSPWDRDYSNQPQHF TGTGCCAGCAGTCCATGGGACAGGGATTATAGCAATCAGCCCCAGCATTTT
TRBJ2-5 NA NA TRBV27 CASSPWAGGYQETQYF TGTGCCAGCAGTCCCTGGGCAGGTGGTTACCAAGAGACCCAGTACTTC
TRBJ2-5 NA NA TRBV29-1 CSVFLETQYF TGCAGCGTTTTTTTAGAGACCCAGTACTTC
TRBJ1-1 TRBD1 NA TRBV4-2 CASSHLLTGGADTEAFF TGTGCCAGCAGCCACCTACTGACAGGGGGAGCGGACACTGAAGCTTTCTTT
TRBJ2-1 TRBD2 NA TRBV20-1 CSARGLAGDEQFF TGCAGTGCTAGAGGGCTAGCGGGGGATGAGCAGTTCTTC
TRBJ1-2 NA NA TRBV6-5 CASSYSEGRGYTF TGTGCCAGCAGTTACTCGGAGGGACGGGGCTACACCTTC
TRBJ2-1 TRBD2 NA TRBV9 CASSDPAGIPNEQFF TGTGCCAGCAGCGACCCAGCGGGAATCCCGAATGAGCAGTTCTTC
TRBJ2-7 NA NA TRBV28 CASSLGLDYEQYF TGTGCCAGCAGTTTGGGACTGGACTACGAGCAGTACTTC
TRBJ2-5 NA NA TRBV14 CASSQGQYQETQYF TGTGCCAGCAGCCAAGGACAGTACCAAGAGACCCAGTACTTC
TRBJ2-7 NA NA TRBV5-4 CASSRPLSDEQYF TGTGCCAGCAGCCGTCCTCTTAGCGACGAGCAGTACTTC
TRBJ1-2 NA NA TRBV5-1 CASRIGLWGYTF TGCGCCAGCAGAATCGGCCTGTGGGGCTACACCTTC
TRBJ2-7 NA NA TRBV29-1 CSASLGHGDEQYF TGCAGCGCAAGCCTCGGACACGGGGACGAGCAGTACTTC
TRBJ2-7 TRBD2 once TRBV7-9 CASSFWGGSAYEQYF TGTGCCAGCAGCTTTTGGGGGGGATCGGCCTACGAGCAGTACTTC
TRBJ2-7 NA NA TRBV29-1 CSVDRGYEQYF TGCAGCGTTGATCGCGGCTACGAGCAGTACTTC
TRBJ2-2 TRBD1 NA TRBV5-1 CASSIPTVTGAPAGELFF TGCGCCAGCAGCATACCTACCGTGACAGGGGCCCCAGCCGGGGAGCTGTTTTTT
TRBJ2-1 NA NA TRBV5-1 CASSTVGFPPVEQFF TGCGCCAGCAGCACAGTGGGATTCCCCCCAGTAGAGCAGTTCTTC
TRBJ2-7 NA few TRBV29-1 CSARRPSAGRGGLEQYF TGCAGCGCCCGGCGTCCCTCGGCGGGGAGGGGGGGCCTCGAGCAGTACTTC
TRBJ2-7 NA NA TRBV3-1 CASSHEGLEYEQYF TGTGCCAGCAGCCATGAGGGACTCGAGTACGAGCAGTACTTC
TRBJ1-2 TRBD1 NA TRBV7-9 CASTQPWMAGGSDYDYTF TGTGCCAGCACCCAACCCTGGATGGCAGGGGGATCTGACTACGACTACACCTTC
TRBJ2-3 TRBD1 NA TRBV20-1 CSATGTGPTDTQYF TGCAGTGCTACCGGGACAGGGCCCACAGATACGCAGTATTTT
TRBJ1-5 NA NA TRBV27 CASSLSGMSRQPQHF TGTGCCAGCAGTTTATCCGGTATGTCGCGTCAGCCCCAGCATTTT
TRBJ1-5 NA NA TRBV2 CASSEVRGNQPQHF TGTGCCAGCAGTGAGGTCCGGGGGAATCAGCCCCAGCATTTT
TRBJ2-7 NA NA TRBV6-6 CASSDRDTDSYEQYF TGTGCCAGCAGTGATAGGGACACGGACTCCTACGAGCAGTACTTC
TRBJ1-1 NA NA TRBV30 CAWTGSSNTEAFF TGTGCCTGGACGGGCAGCTCAAACACTGAAGCTTTCTTT
TRBJ2-3 NA NA TRBV20-1 CSVEVISPGLTDTQYF TGCAGCGTCGAGGTCATTTCGCCAGGGCTAACAGATACGCAGTATTTT
TRBJ1-3 NA NA TRBV28 CASVLPGTIYF TGTGCCAGCGTTTTACCTGGAACCATATATTTT
TRBJ1-4 TRBD1 NA TRBV2 CASSTMSTGGAEKLFF TGTGCCAGCAGTACCATGTCGACAGGGGGGGCTGAAAAACTGTTTTTT
TRBJ2-1 TRBD1 NA TRBV9 CASSADRGTRAEQFF TGTGCCAGCAGCGCAGACAGGGGTACGCGTGCTGAGCAGTTCTTC
TRBJ1-1 NA NA TRBV7-9 CASSFPGGLNTEAFF TGTGCCAGCAGCTTCCCCGGGGGGCTGAACACTGAAGCTTTCTTT
TRBJ2-2 TRBD1 NA TRBV7-9 CASPRQGAGTGELFF TGTGCCAGCCCCAGACAGGGGGCGGGCACCGGGGAGCTGTTTTTT
TRBJ2-2 TRBD2 NA TRBV3-1 CASSQDPRLAGMNTGELFF TGTGCCAGCAGCCAAGATCCGAGGCTAGCGGGGATGAACACCGGGGAGCTGTTTTTT
TRBJ1-1 TRBD1 once TRBV23-1 CASSQSPAGTGDTEAFF TGCGCCAGCAGTCAATCTCCCGCCGGGACAGGGGACACTGAAGCTTTCTTT
TRBJ2-7 TRBD1 NA TRBV27 CASTIWGQGYEQYF TGTGCCAGCACGATCTGGGGACAGGGCTACGAGCAGTACTTC
TRBJ1-6 NA NA TRBV27 CASGLISSPLHF TGTGCCAGCGGGCTCATCTCTTCACCCCTCCACTTT
TRBJ2-2 NA NA TRBV7-8 CASSWGGIGELFF TGTGCCAGCAGCTGGGGGGGCATCGGGGAGCTGTTTTTT
TRBJ1-6 TRBD1 NA TRBV11-2 CASSPGQDGRSNSPLHF TGTGCCAGCAGCCCCGGACAGGATGGGAGAAGTAATTCACCCCTCCACTTT
TRBJ1-2 TRBD1 NA TRBV27 CASKTGGGGYTF TGTGCCAGCAAGACAGGGGGAGGGGGCTACACCTTC
TRBJ2-1 NA NA TRBV12-3/TRBV12-4 CASSRTTNEQFF TGTGCCAGCAGCAGGACGACCAATGAGCAGTTCTTC
TRBJ2-1 TRBD1 NA TRBV3-1 CASSQGQGGFDEQFF TGTGCCAGCAGCCAAGGACAGGGCGGGTTCGATGAGCAGTTCTTC
TRBJ2-7 NA NA TRBV20-1 CSARDGGYEQYF TGCAGTGCTAGAGATGGGGGGTACGAGCAGTACTTC
TRBJ2-7 NA NA TRBV7-9 CASSRGYDGYEQYF TGTGCCAGCAGCCGAGGGTATGATGGGTACGAGCAGTACTTC
TRBJ2-5 TRBD1 NA TRBV12-3/TRBV12-4 CASSPGTGGTYQETQYF TGTGCCAGCAGTCCAGGGACAGGAGGGACCTACCAAGAGACCCAGTACTTC
TRBJ2-7 NA NA TRBV4-2 CASSQEGVGSYEQYF TGTGCCAGCAGCCAAGAGGGGGTGGGTTCCTACGAGCAGTACTTC
TRBJ1-5 NA once TRBV4-3 CASSQSGFQPQHF TGCGCCAGCAGCCAATCAGGTTTTCAGCCCCAGCATTTT
TRBJ1-2 NA NA TRBV2 CASSVEQGNGYTF TGTGCCAGCAGTGTAGAACAGGGAAATGGCTACACCTTC
TRBJ1-2 NA few TRBV5-1 CASSLGENYGYTF TGCGCCAGCAGCTTGGGGGAAAACTATGGCTACACCTTC
TRBJ2-2 NA few TRBV30 CAWEISGISTGELFF TGTGCCTGGGAAATCTCAGGGATTTCTACCGGGGAGCTGTTTTTT
TRBJ2-5 TRBD1 once TRBV7-8 CASSFRQGQETQYF TGTGCCAGCAGCTTCCGACAGGGCCAAGAGACCCAGTACTTC
TRBJ2-7 NA NA TRBV3-1 CASKDSMRYEQYF TGTGCCAGCAAAGACAGTATGCGCTACGAGCAGTACTTC
TRBJ2-5 NA NA TRBV2 CASSDGAVYQETQYF TGTGCCAGCAGTGACGGGGCGGTTTACCAAGAGACCCAGTACTTC